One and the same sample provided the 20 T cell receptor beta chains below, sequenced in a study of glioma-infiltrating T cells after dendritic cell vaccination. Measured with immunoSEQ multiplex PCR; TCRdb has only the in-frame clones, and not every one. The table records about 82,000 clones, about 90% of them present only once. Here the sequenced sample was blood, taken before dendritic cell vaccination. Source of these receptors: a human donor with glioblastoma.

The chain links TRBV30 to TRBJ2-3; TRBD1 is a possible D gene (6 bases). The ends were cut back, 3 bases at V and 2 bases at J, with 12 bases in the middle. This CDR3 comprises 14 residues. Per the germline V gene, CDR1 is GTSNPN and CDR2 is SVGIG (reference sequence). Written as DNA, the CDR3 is TGTGCCTGGAGGCCAGGGGTTTCCACAGATACGCAGTATTTT. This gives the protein CAWRPGVSTDTQYF.

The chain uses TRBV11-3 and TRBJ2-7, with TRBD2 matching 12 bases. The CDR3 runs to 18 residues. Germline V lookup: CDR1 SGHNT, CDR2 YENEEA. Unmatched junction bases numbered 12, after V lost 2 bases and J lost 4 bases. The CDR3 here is CASSLRGSSGRALYEQYF. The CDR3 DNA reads TGTGCCAGCAGCTTAAGAGGCTCTAGCGGGAGGGCCTTGTACGAGCAGTACTTC. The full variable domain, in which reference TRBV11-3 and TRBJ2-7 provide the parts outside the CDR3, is EAGVVQSPRYKIIEKKQPVAFWCNPISGHNTLYWYLQNLGQGPELLIRYENEEAVDDSQLPKDRFSAERLKGVDSTLKIQPAELGDSAVYLCASSLRGSSGRALYEQYFGPGTRLTVT.

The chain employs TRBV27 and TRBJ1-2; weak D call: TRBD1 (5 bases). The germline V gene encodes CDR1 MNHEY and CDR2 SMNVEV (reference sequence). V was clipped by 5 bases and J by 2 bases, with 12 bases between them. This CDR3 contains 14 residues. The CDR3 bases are TGTGCCAGCAGTAAATCTGGACAAAACTATGGCTACACCTTC. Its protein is CASSKSGQNYGYTF.

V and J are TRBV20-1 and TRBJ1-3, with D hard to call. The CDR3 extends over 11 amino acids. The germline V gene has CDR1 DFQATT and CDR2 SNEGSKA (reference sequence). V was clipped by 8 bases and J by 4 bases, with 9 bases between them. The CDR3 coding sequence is TGCAGTCCCCAGACAGGAAACACCATATATTTT. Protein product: CSPQTGNTIYF.

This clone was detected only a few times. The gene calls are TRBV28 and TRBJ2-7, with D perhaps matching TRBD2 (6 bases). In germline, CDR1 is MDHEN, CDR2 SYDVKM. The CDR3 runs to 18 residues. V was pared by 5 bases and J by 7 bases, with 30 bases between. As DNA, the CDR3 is TGTGCCAGCAGTGGGACTTTAATTAGGGGTCGTGATATTGGGGAGCAGTACTTC. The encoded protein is CASSGTLIRGRDIGEQYF.

This chain's CDR3 is CASSLEVTGVAGYTF. The CDR3 DNA reads TGTGCCAGCAGCTTGGAGGTGACAGGGGTTGCTGGCTACACCTTC. This chain uses TRBV5-4 with TRBJ1-2, with TRBD1 identical over 8 bases. V shed 0 bases and J 7 bases; nucleotides not matched to a gene: 8. Looked up from germline, CDR1 is SGHNT and CDR2 is YYREEE (reference sequence). The CDR3 spans 15 residues.

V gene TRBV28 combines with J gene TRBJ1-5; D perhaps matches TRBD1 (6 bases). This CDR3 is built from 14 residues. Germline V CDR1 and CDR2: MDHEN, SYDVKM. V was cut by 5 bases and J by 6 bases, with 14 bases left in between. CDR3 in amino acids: CASSTLDRSQPQHF. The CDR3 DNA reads TGTGCCAGCAGTACCCTAGACAGGAGTCAGCCCCAGCATTTT. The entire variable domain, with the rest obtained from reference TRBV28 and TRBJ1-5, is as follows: DVKVTQSSRYLVKRTGEKVFLECVQDMDHENMFWYRQDPGLGLRLIYFSYDVKMKEKGDIPEGYSVSREKKERFSLILESASTNQTSMYLCASSTLDRSQPQHFGDGTRLSIL.

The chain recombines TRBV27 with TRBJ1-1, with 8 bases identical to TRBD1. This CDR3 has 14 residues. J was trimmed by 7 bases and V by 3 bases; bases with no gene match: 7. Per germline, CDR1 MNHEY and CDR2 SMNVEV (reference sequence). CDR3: CASSFDRGTGEAFF. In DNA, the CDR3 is TGTGCCAGCAGTTTTGACAGGGGAACCGGTGAAGCTTTCTTT.

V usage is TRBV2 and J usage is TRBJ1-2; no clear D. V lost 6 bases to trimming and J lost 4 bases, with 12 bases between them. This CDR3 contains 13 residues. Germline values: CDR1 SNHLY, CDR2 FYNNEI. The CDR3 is CASSQTALYGYTF. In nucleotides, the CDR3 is TGTGCCAGCAGCCAGACTGCACTCTATGGCTACACCTTC.

The CDR3 DNA sequence: TGTGCCAGCAGCTTGTGGGCCTCCAACTACGAGCAGTACTTC. Protein sequence: CASSLWASNYEQYF. This chain links TRBV5-6 with TRBJ2-7; D unclear. V was trimmed by 1 base and J by 3 bases, leaving 11 bases between them. This CDR3 is built from 14 residues. Germline V gene lookup returns CDR1 SGHDT and CDR2 YYEEEE.

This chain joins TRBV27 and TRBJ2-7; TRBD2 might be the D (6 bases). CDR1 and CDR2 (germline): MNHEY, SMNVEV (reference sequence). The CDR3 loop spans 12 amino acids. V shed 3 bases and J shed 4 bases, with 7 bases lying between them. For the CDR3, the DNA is TGTGCCAGCAGTTTCCGGGGGTACGAGCAGTACTTC. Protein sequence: CASSFRGYEQYF.

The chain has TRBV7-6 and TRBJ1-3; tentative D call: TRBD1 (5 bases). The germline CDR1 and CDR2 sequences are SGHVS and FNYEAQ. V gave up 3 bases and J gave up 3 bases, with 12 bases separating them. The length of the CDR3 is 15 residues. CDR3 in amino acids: CASSLPRGNGNTIYF. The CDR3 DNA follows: TGTGCCAGCAGCTTGCCGCGGGGGAATGGAAACACCATATATTTT. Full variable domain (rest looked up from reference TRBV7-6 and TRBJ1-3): GAGVSQSPRYKVTKRGQDVALRCDPISGHVSLYWYRQALGQGPEFLTYFNYEAQQDKSGLPNDRFSAERPEGSISTLTIQRTEQRDSAMYRCASSLPRGNGNTIYFGEGSWLTVV.

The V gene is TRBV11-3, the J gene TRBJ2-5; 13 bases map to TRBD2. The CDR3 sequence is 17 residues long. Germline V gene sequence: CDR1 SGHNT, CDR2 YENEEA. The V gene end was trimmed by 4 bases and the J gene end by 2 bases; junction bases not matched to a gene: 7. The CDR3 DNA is TGTGCCAGCAGCTCCTTCGGACTAGCGGGAGTGCAAGAGACCCAGTACTTC. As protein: CASSSFGLAGVQETQYF.

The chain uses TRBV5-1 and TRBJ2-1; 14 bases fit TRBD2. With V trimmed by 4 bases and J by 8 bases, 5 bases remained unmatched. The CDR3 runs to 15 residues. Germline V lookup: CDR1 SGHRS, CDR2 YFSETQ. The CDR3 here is CASSPGLAGGDEQFF. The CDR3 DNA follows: TGCGCCAGCAGCCCCGGACTAGCGGGGGGTGATGAGCAGTTCTTC.

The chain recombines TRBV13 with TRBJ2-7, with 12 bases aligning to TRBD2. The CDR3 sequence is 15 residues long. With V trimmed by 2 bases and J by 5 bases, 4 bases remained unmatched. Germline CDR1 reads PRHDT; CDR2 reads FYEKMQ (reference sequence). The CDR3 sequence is CASSLRLAGVDEQYF. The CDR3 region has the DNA TGTGCCAGCAGCTTACGACTAGCGGGAGTGGACGAGCAGTACTTC.

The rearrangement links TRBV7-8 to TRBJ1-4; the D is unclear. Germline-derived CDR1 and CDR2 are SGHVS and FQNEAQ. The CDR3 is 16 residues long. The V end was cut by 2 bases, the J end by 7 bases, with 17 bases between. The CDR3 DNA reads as TGTGCCAGCAGCTTAATGTCTGGGGAGTTTGGTGAAAAACTGTTTTTT. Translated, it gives CASSLMSGEFGEKLFF.

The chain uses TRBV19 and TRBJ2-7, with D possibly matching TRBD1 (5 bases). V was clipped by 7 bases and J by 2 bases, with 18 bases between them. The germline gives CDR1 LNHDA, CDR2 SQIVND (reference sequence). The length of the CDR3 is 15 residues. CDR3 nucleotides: TGTGCCAGTACCCCAAGGGCAGGGCTCACCTACGAGCAGTACTTC. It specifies CASTPRAGLTYEQYF.

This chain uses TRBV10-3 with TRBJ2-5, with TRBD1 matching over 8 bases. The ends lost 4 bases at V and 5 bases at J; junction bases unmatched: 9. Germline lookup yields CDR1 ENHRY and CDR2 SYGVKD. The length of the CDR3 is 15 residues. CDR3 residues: CAISATQGVGETQYF. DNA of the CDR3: TGTGCCATCAGTGCCACACAGGGGGTGGGCGAGACCCAGTACTTC.

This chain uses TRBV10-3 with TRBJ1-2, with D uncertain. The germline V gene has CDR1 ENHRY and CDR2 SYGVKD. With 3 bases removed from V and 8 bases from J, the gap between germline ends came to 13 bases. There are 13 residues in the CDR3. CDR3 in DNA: TGTGCCATCAGTGAAAGTCAGGCTGGAGGCTACACCTTC. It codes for CAISESQAGGYTF.

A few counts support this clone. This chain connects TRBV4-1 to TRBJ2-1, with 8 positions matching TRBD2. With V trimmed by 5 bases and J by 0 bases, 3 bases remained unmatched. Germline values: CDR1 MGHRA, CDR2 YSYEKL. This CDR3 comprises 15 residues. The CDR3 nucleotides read TGCGCCAGCAGCACGAGCGGGAGCTCCTACAATGAGCAGTTCTTC. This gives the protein CASSTSGSSYNEQFF.